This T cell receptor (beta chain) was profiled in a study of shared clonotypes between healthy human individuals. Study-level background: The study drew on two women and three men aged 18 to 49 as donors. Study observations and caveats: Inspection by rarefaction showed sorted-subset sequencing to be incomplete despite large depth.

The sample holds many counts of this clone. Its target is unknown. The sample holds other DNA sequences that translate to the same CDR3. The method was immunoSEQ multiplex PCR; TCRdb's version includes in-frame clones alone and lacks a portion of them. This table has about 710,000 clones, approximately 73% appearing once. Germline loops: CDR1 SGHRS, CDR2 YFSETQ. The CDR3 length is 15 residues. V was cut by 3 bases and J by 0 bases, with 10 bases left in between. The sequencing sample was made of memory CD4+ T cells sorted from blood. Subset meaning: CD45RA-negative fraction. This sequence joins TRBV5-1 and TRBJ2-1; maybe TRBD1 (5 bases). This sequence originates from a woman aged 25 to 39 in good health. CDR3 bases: TGCGCCAGCAGCTCCGACAGTAGCTCCTACAATGAGCAGTTCTTC. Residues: CASSSDSSSYNEQFF. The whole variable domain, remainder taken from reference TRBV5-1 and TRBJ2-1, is KAGVTQTPRYLIKTRGQQVTLSCSPISGHRSVSWYQQTPGQGLQFLFEYFSETQRNKGNFPGRFSGRQFSNSRSEMNVSTLELGDSALYLCASSSDSSSYNEQFFGPGTRLTVL.